The rows below give T cell receptor beta chains drawn from one sample of a study of metastatic and nonmetastatic thyroid tumors. Using MiXCR, TCRdb reanalyzed the PCR reads. Of about 41,000 clones listed, around 28% are singletons. The sequencing sample was made of blood. These receptors all come from a male donor with papillary thyroid cancer or a benign thyroid nodule (not recorded which). Some clones in this sample may be carry-over from other donors' samples. The CDR3 runs from the conserved cysteine through the conserved F or W. A D gene is named only where the DNA matches it firmly. The listing skips clone size in some rows; elsewhere it reads once, few, many or a size class.

v_gene	d_gene	abundance	j_gene	CDR3aa	CDR3nt
TRBV6-1	.	many	TRBJ1-5	CASSSDRSNQPQHF	TGTGCCAGCAGCTCGGACAGAAGTAATCAGCCCCAGCATTTT
TRBV7-8	.	many	TRBJ2-5	CASSLKEVEGTQYF	TGTGCCAGCAGCTTAAAGGAGGTAGAAGGGACCCAGTACTTC
TRBV15	TRBD1	many	TRBJ2-5	CATSRDRLGGQGARETQYF	TGTGCCACCAGCAGAGATCGGCTAGGGGGACAGGGGGCTCGGGAGACCCAGTACTTC
TRBV20-1	.	medium-sized	TRBJ1-2	CSARDRKRGGYTF	TGCAGTGCTAGAGATCGGAAGAGAGGTGGCTACACCTTC
TRBV24-1	.	many	TRBJ1-1	CATSDSGVKGTEAFF	TGTGCCACCAGTGATTCAGGGGTAAAGGGTACTGAAGCTTTCTTT
TRBV10-3	.	.	TRBJ1-6	CAISRGENSPLHF	TGTGCCATCTCACGGGGTGAGAATTCACCCCTCCACTTT
TRBV12-5	.	many	TRBJ2-5	CASGLDQGTQYF	TGTGCTAGTGGTTTGGACCAAGGGACCCAGTACTTC
TRBV6-1	TRBD1	many	TRBJ1-4	CASSPGTGGASVKLFF	TGTGCCAGCAGCCCTGGCACAGGGGGCGCTTCCGTAAAACTGTTTTTT
TRBV12-3/TRBV12-4	.	many	TRBJ2-5	CASSLREIETQYF	TGTGCCAGCAGTTTGAGGGAAATAGAGACCCAGTACTTC
TRBV11-2	TRBD2	.	TRBJ2-7	CASSLGLGVSYEQYF	TGTGCCAGCAGCCTCGGACTAGGAGTCTCCTACGAGCAGTACTTC
TRBV19	TRBD1	many	TRBJ1-5	CASSQGQGGQPQHF	TGTGCCAGTAGTCAGGGACAGGGTGGTCAGCCCCAGCATTTT
TRBV5-1	.	.	TRBJ2-6	CASSLAPQSGANVLTF	TGCGCCAGCAGCTTGGCCCCGCAGTCTGGGGCCAACGTCCTGACTTTC
TRBV20-1	.	many	TRBJ2-1	CSAMRGRNEQFF	TGCAGTGCTATGAGGGGCCGCAATGAGCAGTTCTTC
TRBV7-2	TRBD1	.	TRBJ2-1	CASSLASSGQGIYNEQFF	TGTGCCAGCAGCTTAGCATCCTCGGGACAGGGGATCTACAATGAGCAGTTCTTC
TRBV20-1	TRBD2	.	TRBJ2-7	CSAGTSGNYEQYF	TGCAGTGCGGGGACTAGCGGGAACTACGAGCAGTACTTC
TRBV20-1	.	.	TRBJ2-2	CSAEIWFTGELFF	TGCAGTGCAGAGATATGGTTCACCGGGGAGCTGTTTTTT